This T cell receptor beta chain was obtained from a study of CD8 T cells in ankylosing spondylitis. There are many counts of this clonotype. Germline values: CDR1 SGHRS, CDR2 YFSETQ. The CDR3 covers 14 residues. V was trimmed by 2 bases and J by 2 bases, leaving 10 bases between them. Via MiXCR, TCRdb re-called the 5' RACE reads, giving one row per CDR3 protein. The table includes 300,000 to 400,000 distinct CDR3 sequences, under 15% detected once. This receptor was identified in a male donor with ankylosing spondylitis or in good health (not recorded which). Source material: blood, either unsorted or a sorted T cell fraction (not recorded which). V gene TRBV5-1 combines with J gene TRBJ1-1, with a tentative D call TRBD1 (6 bases). The chain's CDR3 is CASSLGQSNTEAFF. CDR3 in DNA: TGCGCCAGCAGCTTAGGACAGTCTAACACTGAAGCTTTCTTT.